This paragraph covers one TCR beta chain sequence. What antigen it recognizes has not been identified. No base-level quality is on record; no much larger clone is a single base apart. This specimen comes from a study of T-cell memory formation after mild COVID-19 (dated by TCRdb to the early 2020s). Regarding the complete study: TCR sequence clusters from the two donors were found to be largely donor specific. Longitudinal TCRalpha and TCRbeta repertoire sequencing tracked T-cell clones expanding and contracting after mild COVID-19 in a couple of donors. The cohort comprised two young, previously healthy adult volunteers, one female and one male. The research as a whole found: Some responding clones were detected in pre-infection memory, suggesting pre-existing cross-reactive memory T cells joined the SARS-CoV-2 response. Balanced CD4/CD8 phenotypes were observed for clones contracting from day 15 to 85, whereas a bias towards CD4+ was observed for a second wave of clones expanding from day 15 to 37. The study covered only two mild cases, and larger cohorts including severe cases with pre-infection samples were considered necessary. Whether the second-wave clones peaking on day 37 were SARS-CoV-2 specific was not confirmed. Contracting CD4+ clones were located mainly in the CM and EM memory subsets, whereas CD8+ clones were found to be enriched in EMRA.

From V the trimming removes 0 bases and from J it removes 4 bases, while the gene matches leave 5 bases of the junction unaccounted for. The CDR3 sequence holds 15 residues, the cysteine and phenylalanine included. Only the CDR3 portion is preserved as DNA: 45 bases, with reading frame beginning at the first base. CDR1 and CDR2 are read off the germline V gene as SGHTA and FQGNSA. Ficoll-Paque density gradient centrifugation was used to isolate PBMCs. Instrument used: Illumina NovaSeq 6000. TCRalpha and TCRbeta cDNA libraries were built by 5'RACE with constant-segment primers, adding sample barcodes and unique molecular identifiers. Trizol reagent was used to extract RNA from every sample. The libraries were amplified in two PCR steps, and the second step added a second sample barcode and Illumina TruSeq adapters. Sequencing of libraries was performed on an Illumina NovaSeq with 2 x 150 bp paired-end reads. The original methods were these. With migec v1.2.7, reads were demultiplexed and then collapsed into UMI-guided consensus sequences. Using mixcr v2.1.11, UMI consensuses were aligned to TRA and TRB V and J templates and then assembled into clonotypes. Clonotypes were classified as expanded or contracted when called significant by both edgeR and NoisET, with noise models trained on biological replicates. For edgeR calls, the cutoffs were a false discovery rate-adjusted p below 0.01 and a log2 fold-change threshold of 1. As an exploratory analysis of dynamics, PCA with hierarchical clustering was applied to max-normalized trajectories of the 1000 most abundant clonotypes. The CD4 or CD8 phenotype of responding clones was assigned using the separately sequenced CD4+ and CD8+ repertoires. Through fastp at Q25 and MiXCR, TCRdb rebuilt clones from the public reads, retaining in-frame beta chains. Merged by CDR3 protein, the rows form single entries marked with the most common genes and DNA. It is TCRdb's table, rather than the study itself, that gives the V and J calls and clone size. The sample table holds around 90,000 distinct CDR3 sequences, of which more than 10% were seen once. About 26% of the sample goes to the ten largest clones.

The rearrangement joined TRBV7-2 to TRBJ2-7; a stretch of 8 junction bases matches TRBD1. The clonotype originates from an adult woman who had mild COVID-19 (a few samples of this study predate the infection). The sample titles of this study are shuffled in the database, so cell type and time point are left out; the donor was told from shared clones. The sequencing input was PBMCs or a T cell subset sorted from them (not recorded which). Read as DNA, the sequence is TGTGCCAGCAGCTTAGCGCAGGGGGCGAGGTACGAGCAGTACTTC. The encoded protein is CASSLAQGARYEQYF.